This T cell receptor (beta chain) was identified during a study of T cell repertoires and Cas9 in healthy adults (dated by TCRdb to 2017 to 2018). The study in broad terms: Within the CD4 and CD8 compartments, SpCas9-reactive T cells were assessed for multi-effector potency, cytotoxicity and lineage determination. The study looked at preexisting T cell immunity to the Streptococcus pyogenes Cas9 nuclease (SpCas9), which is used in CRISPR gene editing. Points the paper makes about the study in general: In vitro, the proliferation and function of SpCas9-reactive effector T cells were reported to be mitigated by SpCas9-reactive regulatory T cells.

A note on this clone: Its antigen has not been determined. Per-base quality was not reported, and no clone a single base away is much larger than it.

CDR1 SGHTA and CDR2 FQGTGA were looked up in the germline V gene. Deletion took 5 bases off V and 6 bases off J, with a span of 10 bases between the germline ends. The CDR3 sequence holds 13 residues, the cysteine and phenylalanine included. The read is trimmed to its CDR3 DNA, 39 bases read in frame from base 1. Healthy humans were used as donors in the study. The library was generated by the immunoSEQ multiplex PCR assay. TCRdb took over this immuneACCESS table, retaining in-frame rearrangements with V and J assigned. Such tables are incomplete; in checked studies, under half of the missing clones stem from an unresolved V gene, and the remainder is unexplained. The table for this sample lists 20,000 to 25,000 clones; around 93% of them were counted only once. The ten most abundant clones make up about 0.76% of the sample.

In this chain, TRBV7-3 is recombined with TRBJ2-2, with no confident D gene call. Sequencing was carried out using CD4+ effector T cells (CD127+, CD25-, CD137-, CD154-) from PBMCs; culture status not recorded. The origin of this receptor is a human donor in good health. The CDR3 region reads CASSAIIAGELFF. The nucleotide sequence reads TGTGCCAGCAGCGCAATAATTGCCGGGGAGCTGTTTTTT.